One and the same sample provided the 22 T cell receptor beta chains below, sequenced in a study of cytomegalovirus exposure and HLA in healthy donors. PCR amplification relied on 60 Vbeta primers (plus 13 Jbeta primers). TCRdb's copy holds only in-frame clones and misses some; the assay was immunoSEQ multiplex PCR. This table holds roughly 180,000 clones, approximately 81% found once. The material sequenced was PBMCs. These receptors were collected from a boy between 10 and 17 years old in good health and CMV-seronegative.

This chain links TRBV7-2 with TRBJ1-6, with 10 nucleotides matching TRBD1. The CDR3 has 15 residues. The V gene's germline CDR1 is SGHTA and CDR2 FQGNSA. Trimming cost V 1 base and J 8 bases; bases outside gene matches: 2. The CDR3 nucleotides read TGTGCCAGCAGCTTAGTAGGGACAGGGGATTCACCCCTCCACTTT. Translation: CASSLVGTGDSPLHF.

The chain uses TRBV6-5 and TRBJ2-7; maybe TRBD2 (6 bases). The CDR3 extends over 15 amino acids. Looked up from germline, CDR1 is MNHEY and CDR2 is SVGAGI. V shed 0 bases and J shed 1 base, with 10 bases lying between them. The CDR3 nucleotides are TGTGCCAGCAGTTACTCGCGGGGCAGGTCCTACGAGCAGTACTTC. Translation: CASSYSRGRSYEQYF.

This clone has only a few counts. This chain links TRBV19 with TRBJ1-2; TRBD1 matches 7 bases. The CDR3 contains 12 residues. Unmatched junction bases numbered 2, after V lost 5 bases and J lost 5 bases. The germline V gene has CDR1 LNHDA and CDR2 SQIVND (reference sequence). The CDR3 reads CASSRQGYGYTF. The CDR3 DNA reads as TGTGCCAGTAGTCGACAGGGATATGGCTACACCTTC.

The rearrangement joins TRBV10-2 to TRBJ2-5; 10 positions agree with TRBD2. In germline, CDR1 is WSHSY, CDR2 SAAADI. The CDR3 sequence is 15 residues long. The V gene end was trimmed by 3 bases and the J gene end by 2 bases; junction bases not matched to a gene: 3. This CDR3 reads CASSDASGSQETQYF. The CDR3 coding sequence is TGCGCCAGCAGTGATGCTAGCGGGAGTCAAGAGACCCAGTACTTC.

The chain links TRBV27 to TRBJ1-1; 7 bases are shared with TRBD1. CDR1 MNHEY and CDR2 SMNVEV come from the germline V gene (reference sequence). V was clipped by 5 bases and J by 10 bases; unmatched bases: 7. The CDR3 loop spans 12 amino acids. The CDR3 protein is CASSPTGVGAFF. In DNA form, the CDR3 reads TGTGCCAGCAGTCCTACAGGGGTCGGAGCTTTCTTT.

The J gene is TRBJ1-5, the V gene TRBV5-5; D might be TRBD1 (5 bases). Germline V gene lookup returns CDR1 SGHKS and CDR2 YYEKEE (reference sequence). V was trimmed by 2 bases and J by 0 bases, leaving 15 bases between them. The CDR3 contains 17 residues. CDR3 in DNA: TGTGCCAGCAGCTTATCCTCGGGGGAAGATAGCAATCAGCCCCAGCATTTT. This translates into CASSLSSGEDSNQPQHF.

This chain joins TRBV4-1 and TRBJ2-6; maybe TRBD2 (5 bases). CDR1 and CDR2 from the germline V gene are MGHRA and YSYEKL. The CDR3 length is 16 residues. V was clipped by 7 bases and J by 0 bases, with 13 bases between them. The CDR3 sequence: CASNGERISGANVLTF. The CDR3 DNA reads TGCGCCAGCAACGGGGAACGGATCTCTGGGGCCAACGTCCTGACTTTC.

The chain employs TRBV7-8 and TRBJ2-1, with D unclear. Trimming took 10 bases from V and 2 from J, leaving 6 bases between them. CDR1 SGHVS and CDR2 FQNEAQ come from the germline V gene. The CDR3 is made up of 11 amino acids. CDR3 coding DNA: TGTGCCACCTTTCCCTACAATGAGCAGTTCTTC. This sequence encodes CATFPYNEQFF.

CDR3: CAWSTTGGFYNSPLHF. The DNA for the CDR3 is TGTGCCTGGAGTACCACAGGGGGTTTCTATAATTCACCCCTCCACTTT. The V and J genes are TRBV30 and TRBJ1-6; 8 bases are a match to TRBD1. After removal of 2 bases from V and 3 bases from J, the junction contained 6 bases not matched to a gene. Germline CDR1 reads GTSNPN; CDR2 reads SVGIG (reference sequence). The CDR3 consists of 16 residues.

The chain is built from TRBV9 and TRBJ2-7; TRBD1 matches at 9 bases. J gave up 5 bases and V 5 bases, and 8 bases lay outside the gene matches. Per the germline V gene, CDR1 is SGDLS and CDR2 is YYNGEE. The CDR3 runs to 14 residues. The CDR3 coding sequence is TGTGCCAGCAGTCAACAGGGGGCTGTGGACGAGCAGTACTTC. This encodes CASSQQGAVDEQYF.

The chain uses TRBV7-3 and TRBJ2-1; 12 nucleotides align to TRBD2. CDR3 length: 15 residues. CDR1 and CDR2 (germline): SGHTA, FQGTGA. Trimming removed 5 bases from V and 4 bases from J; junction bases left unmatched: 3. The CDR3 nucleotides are TGTGCCAGCAGCCCCGGGACTAGCGGGTACAATGAGCAGTTCTTC. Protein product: CASSPGTSGYNEQFF.

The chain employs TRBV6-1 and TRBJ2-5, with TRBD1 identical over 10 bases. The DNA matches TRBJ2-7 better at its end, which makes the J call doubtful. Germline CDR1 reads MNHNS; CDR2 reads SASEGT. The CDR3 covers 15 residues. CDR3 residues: CASSVFGGQGPEQYF. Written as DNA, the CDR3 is TGTGCCAGCAGTGTATTTGGGGGACAGGGGCCCGAGCAGTACTTC.

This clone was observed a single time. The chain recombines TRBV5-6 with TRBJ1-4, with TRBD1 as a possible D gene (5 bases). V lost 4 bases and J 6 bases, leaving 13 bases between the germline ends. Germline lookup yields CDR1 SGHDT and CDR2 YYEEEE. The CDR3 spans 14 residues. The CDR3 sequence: CASSPAGGDEKLFF. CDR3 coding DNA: TGTGCCAGCAGCCCTGCCGGGGGGGATGAAAAACTGTTTTTT.

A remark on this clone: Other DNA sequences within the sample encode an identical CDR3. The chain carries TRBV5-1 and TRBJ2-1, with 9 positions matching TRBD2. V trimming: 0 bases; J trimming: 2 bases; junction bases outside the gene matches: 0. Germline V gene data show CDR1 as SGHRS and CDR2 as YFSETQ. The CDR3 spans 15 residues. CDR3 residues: CASSLVAGAYNEQFF. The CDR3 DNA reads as TGCGCCAGCAGCTTGGTAGCGGGGGCCTACAATGAGCAGTTCTTC.

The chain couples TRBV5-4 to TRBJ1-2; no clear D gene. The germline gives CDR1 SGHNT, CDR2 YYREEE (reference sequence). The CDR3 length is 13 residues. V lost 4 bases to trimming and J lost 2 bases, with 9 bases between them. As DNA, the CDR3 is TGTGCCAGCAGCCAGCCCGGGAACTATGGCTACACCTTC. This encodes CASSQPGNYGYTF.

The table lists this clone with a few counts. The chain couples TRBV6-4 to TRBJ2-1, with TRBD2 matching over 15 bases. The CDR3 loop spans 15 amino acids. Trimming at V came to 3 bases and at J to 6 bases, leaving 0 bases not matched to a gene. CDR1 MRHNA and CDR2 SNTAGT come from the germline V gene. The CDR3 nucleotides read TGTGCCAGCAGTGAGGGACTAGCGGGGGGCAATGAGCAGTTCTTC. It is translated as CASSEGLAGGNEQFF.

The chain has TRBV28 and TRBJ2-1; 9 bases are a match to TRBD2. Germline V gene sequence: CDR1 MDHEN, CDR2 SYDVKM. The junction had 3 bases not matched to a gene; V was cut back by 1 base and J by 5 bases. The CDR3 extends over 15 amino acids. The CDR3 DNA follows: TGTGCCAGCAGTTTATCGGTAGCGGGAGACAATGAGCAGTTCTTC. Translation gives CASSLSVAGDNEQFF.

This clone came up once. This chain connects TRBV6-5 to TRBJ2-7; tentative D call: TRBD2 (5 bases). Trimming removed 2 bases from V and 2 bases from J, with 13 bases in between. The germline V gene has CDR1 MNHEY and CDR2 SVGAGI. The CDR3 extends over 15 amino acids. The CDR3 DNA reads TGTGCCAGCAGTTACGCCATCGGGGAGACCTACGAGCAGTACTTC. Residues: CASSYAIGETYEQYF.

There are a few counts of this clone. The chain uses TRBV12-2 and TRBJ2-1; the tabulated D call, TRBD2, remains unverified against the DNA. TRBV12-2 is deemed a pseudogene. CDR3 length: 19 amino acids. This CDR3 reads CASRFRRGAKRGAYNEQFF. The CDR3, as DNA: TGTGCAAGTCGCTTCCGGCGGGGGGCCAAAAGGGGCGCCTACAATGAGCAGTTCTTC.

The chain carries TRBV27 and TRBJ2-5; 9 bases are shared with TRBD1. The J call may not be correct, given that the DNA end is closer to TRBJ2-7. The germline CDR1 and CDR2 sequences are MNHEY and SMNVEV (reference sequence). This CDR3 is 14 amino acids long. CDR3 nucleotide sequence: TGTGCCAGCAAATCGGGACAGGGACCCTACGAGCAGTACTTC. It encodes CASKSGQGPYEQYF.

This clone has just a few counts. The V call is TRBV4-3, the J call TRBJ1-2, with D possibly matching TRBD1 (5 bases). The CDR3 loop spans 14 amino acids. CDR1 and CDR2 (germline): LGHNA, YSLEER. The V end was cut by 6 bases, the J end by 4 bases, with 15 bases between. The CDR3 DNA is TGCGCCAGCAGTCCGACGGGGGTGGCCTATGGCTACACCTTC. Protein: CASSPTGVAYGYTF.

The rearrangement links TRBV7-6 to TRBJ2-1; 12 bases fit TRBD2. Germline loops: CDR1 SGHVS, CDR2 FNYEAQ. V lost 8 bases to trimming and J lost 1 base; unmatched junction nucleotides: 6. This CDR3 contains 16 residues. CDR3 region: CASRLAGGSSYNEQFF. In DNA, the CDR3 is TGTGCCAGCCGGCTAGCGGGAGGGAGTTCCTACAATGAGCAGTTCTTC.